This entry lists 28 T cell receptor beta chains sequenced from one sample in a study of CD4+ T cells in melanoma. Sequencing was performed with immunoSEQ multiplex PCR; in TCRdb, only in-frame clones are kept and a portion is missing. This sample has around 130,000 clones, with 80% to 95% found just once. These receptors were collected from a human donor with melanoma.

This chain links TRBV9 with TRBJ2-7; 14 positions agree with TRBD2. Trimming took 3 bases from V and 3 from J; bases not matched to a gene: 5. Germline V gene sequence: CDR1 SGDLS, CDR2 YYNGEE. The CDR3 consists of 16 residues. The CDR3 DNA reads TGTGCCAGCAGCGCCGGGACTAGCGGGGGTTTCTACGAGCAGTACTTC. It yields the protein CASSAGTSGGFYEQYF.

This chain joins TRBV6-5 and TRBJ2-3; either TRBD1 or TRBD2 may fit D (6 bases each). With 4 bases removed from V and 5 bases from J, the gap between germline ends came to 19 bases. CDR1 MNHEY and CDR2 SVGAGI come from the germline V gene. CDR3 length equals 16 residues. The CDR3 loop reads CASSSQGRGILDTQYF. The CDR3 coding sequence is TGTGCCAGCAGTTCACAGGGACGGGGGATTTTAGATACGCAGTATTTT.

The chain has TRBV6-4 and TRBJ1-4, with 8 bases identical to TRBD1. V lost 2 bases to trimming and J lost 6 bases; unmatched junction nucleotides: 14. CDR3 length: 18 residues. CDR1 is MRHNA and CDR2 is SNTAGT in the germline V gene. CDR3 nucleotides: TGTGCCAGCAGTGACCCGGACAGGGTAATAACCATAGATGAAAAACTGTTTTTT. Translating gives CASSDPDRVITIDEKLFF.

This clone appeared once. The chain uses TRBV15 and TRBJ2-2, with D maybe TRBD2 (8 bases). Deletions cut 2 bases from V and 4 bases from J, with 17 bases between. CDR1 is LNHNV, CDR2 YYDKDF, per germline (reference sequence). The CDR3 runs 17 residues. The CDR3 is CATSRPGLGTATGELFF. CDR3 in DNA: TGTGCCACCAGCAGACCGGGACTAGGGACAGCCACCGGGGAGCTGTTTTTT. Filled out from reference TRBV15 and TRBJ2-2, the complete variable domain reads DAMVIQNPRYQVTQFGKPVTLSCSQTLNHNVMYWYQQKSSQAPKLLFHYYDKDFNNEADTPDNFQSRRPNTSFCFLDIRSPGLGDTAMYLCATSRPGLGTATGELFFGEGSRLTVL.

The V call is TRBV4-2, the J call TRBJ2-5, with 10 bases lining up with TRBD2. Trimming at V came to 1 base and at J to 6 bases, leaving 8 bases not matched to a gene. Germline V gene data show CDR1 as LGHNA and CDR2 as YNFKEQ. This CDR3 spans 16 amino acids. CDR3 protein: CASSQGRLAGEKTQYF. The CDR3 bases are TGTGCCAGCAGCCAAGGTCGCCTAGCGGGGGAGAAGACCCAGTACTTC.

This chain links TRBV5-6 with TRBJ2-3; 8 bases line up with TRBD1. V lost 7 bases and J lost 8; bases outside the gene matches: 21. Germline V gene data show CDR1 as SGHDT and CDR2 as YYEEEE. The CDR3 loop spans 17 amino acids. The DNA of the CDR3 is TGTGCCAGCGGCAAACTCGACAGGGGAGTCGTTGCGGGTACGCAGTATTTT. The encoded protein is CASGKLDRGVVAGTQYF.

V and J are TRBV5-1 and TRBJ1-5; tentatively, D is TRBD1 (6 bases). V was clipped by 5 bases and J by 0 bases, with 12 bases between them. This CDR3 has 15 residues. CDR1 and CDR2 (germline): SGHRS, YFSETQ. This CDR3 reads CASRRTDNSNQPQHF. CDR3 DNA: TGCGCCAGCAGAAGGACAGACAATAGCAATCAGCCCCAGCATTTT.

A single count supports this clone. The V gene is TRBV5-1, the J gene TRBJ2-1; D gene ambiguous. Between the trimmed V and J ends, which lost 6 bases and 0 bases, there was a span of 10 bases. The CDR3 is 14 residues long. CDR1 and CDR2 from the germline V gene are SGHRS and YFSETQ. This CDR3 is CASKLLSSYNEQFF. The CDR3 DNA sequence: TGCGCCAGCAAGCTTCTCAGCTCCTACAATGAGCAGTTCTTC.

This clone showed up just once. CDR3 sequence reads: CASSQVDWETYNEQFF. The DNA for the CDR3 is TGTGCCAGCAGCCAAGTGGATTGGGAAACATACAATGAGCAGTTCTTC. The V call is TRBV4-2, the J call TRBJ2-1; no clear D gene. The CDR3 has 16 amino acids. V gave up 1 base and J gave up 4 bases, with 14 bases separating them. Germline CDR1 reads LGHNA; CDR2 reads YNFKEQ.

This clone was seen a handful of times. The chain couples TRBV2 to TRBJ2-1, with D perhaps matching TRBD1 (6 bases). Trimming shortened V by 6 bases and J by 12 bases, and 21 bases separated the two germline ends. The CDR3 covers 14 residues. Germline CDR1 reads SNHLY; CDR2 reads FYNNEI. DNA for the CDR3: TGTGCCAGCAGCCCAATACACGGGGACACGGGGCAGTTCTTC. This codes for CASSPIHGDTGQFF.

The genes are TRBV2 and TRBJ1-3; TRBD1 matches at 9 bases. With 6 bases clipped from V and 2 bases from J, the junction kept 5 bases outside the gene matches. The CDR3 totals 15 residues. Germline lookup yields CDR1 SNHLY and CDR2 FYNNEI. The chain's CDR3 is CASSVTGGPGNTIYF. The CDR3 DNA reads TGTGCCAGCAGCGTCACAGGGGGCCCTGGAAACACCATATATTTT.

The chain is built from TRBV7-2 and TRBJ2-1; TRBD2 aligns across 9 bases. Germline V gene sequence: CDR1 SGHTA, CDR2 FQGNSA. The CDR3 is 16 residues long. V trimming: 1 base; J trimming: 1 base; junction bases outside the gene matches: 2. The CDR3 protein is CASSLGLAASYNEQFF. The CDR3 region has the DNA TGTGCCAGCAGCTTAGGACTAGCGGCTTCCTACAATGAGCAGTTCTTC.

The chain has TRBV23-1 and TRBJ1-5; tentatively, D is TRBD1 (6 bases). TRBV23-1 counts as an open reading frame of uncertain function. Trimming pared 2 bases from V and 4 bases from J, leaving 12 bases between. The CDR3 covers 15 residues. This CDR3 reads CASSQPRTANQPQHF. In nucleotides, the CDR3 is TGCGCCAGCAGTCAACCTCGGACAGCTAATCAGCCCCAGCATTTT.

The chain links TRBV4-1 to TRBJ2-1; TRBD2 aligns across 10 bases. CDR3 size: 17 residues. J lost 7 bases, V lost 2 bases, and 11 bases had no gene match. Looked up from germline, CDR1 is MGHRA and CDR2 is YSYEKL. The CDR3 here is CASSQSELAGTRNEQFF. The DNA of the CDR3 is TGCGCCAGCAGCCAATCGGAACTAGCGGGGACTAGAAATGAGCAGTTCTTC.

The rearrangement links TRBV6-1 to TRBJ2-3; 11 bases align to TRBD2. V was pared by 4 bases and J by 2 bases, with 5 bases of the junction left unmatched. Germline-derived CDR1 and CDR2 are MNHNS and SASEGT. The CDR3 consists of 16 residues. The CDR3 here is CASSASLAGDTDTQYF. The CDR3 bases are TGTGCCAGCAGTGCTTCACTAGCGGGGGACACAGATACGCAGTATTTT.

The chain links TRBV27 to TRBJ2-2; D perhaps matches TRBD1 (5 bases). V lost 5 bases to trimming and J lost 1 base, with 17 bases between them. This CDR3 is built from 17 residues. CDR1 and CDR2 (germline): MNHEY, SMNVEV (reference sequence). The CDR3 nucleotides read TGTGCCAGCAGTGCCAAAGCAGGGTTGAAGAACACCGGGGAGCTGTTTTTT. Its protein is CASSAKAGLKNTGELFF.

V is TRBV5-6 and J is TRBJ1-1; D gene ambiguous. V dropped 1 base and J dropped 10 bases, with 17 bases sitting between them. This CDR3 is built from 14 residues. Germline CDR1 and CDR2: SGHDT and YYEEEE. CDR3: CASSLWGNPLIAFF. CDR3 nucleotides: TGTGCCAGCAGCTTGTGGGGAAACCCACTGATAGCTTTCTTT.

CDR3 residues: CASSPLDMTPYGYTF. CDR3 sequence (DNA): TGTGCCAGCTCACCACTCGACATGACTCCTTATGGCTACACCTTC. This chain joins TRBV18 and TRBJ1-2; D is undetermined. Germline values: CDR1 KGHSH, CDR2 LQKENI. Trimming took 1 base from V and 5 from J, leaving 14 bases between them. The CDR3 totals 15 residues. The variable domain in full, with the rest retrieved from reference TRBV18 and TRBJ1-2, is NAGVMQNPRHLVRRRGQEARLRCSPMKGHSHVYWYRQLPEEGLKFMVYLQKENIIDESGMPKERFSAEFPKEGPSILRIQQVVRGDSAAYFCASSPLDMTPYGYTFGSGTRLTVV.

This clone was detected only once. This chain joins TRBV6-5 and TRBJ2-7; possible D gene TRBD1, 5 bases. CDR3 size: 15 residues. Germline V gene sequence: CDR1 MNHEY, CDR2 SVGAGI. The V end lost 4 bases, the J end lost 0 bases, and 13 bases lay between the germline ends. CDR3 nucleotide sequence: TGTGCCAGCAGTTCGATACGACAGAGCTCCTACGAGCAGTACTTC. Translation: CASSSIRQSSYEQYF.

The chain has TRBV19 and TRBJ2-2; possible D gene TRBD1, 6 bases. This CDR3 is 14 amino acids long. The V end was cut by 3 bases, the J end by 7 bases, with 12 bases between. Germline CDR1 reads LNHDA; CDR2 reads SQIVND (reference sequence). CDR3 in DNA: TGTGCCAGTAGTATGGACAGAGCACGCGGGGAGCTGTTTTTT. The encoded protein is CASSMDRARGELFF.

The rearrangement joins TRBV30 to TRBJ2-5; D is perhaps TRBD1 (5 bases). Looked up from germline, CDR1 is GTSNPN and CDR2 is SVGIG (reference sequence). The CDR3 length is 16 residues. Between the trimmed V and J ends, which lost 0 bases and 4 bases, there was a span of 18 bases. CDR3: CAWSVRSAGKRETQYF. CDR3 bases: TGTGCCTGGAGTGTAAGGTCGGCAGGGAAGCGAGAGACCCAGTACTTC.

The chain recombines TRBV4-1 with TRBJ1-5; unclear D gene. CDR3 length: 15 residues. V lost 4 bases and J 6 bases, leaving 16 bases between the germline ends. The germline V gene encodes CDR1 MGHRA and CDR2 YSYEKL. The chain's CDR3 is CASSPREGSGQPQHF. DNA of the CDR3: TGCGCCAGCAGCCCAAGAGAGGGATCTGGTCAGCCCCAGCATTTT.

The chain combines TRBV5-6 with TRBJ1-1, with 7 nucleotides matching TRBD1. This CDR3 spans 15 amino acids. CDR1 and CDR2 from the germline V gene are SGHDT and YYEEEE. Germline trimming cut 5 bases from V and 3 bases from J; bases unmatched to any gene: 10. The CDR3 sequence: CASRDTGTVHTEAFF. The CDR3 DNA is TGTGCCAGCAGGGATACCGGGACAGTCCACACTGAAGCTTTCTTT.

The CDR3 here is CASTRRGVNEKLFF. The CDR3 DNA sequence: TGTGCCAGCACCCGTAGGGGGGTTAATGAAAAACTGTTTTTT. This chain joins TRBV28 and TRBJ1-4, with D perhaps TRBD1 (6 bases). CDR3 length: 14 amino acids. The V end was cut by 7 bases, the J end by 4 bases, with 13 bases between. Germline-derived CDR1 and CDR2 are MDHEN and SYDVKM.

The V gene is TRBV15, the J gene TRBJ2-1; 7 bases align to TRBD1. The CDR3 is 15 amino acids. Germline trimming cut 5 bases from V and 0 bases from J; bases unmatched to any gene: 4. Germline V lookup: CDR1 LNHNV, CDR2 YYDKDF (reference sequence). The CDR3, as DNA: TGTGCCACCAGCTTGACAGGGAGCTCCTACAATGAGCAGTTCTTC. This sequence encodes CATSLTGSSYNEQFF.

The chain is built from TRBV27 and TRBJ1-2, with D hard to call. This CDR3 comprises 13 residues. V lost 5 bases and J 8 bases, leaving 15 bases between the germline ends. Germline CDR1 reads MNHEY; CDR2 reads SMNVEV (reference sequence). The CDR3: CASSATRVRGYTF. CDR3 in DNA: TGTGCCAGCAGTGCCACGAGGGTGCGGGGCTACACCTTC.

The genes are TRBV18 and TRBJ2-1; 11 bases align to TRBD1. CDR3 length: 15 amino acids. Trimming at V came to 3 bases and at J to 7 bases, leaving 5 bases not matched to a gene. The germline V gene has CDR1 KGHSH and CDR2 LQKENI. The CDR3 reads CASSPGQGAGNEQFF. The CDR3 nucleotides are TGTGCCAGCTCACCCGGACAGGGGGCGGGTAATGAGCAGTTCTTC. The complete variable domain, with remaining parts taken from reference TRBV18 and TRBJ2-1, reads NAGVMQNPRHLVRRRGQEARLRCSPMKGHSHVYWYRQLPEEGLKFMVYLQKENIIDESGMPKERFSAEFPKEGPSILRIQQVVRGDSAAYFCASSPGQGAGNEQFFGPGTRLTVL.

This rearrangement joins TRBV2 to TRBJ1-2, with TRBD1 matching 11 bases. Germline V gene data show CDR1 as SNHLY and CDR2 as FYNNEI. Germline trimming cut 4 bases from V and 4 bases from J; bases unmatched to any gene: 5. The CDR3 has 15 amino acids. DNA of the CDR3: TGTGCCAGCAGTGTCCCGGGACAGGGGGTCTATGGCTACACCTTC. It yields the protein CASSVPGQGVYGYTF.